This T cell receptor beta chain was documented in a study of blood T cell repertoires in COVID-19. The assay was immunoSEQ multiplex PCR, and TCRdb's table has in-frame clones only and misses some. Among 150,000 to 200,000 clones listed, more than 75% were seen once. Per germline, CDR1 KGHSH and CDR2 LQKENI. The CDR3 has 13 residues. Trimming took 1 base from V and 8 from J, leaving 11 bases between them. The sequenced sample was PBMCs or T cells enriched from blood (not recorded which). The chain employs TRBV18 and TRBJ1-1; possibly TRBD1 for D (5 bases). This clonotype was sampled from a woman aged 45-65 years with acute COVID-19. The CDR3 loop is CASSPQGQTEAFF. CDR3 nucleotide sequence: TGTGCCAGCTCACCACAAGGACAAACGGAAGCTTTCTTT.